Listed here are 16 T cell receptor beta chains from one sample, sequenced in a study of T cell responses to AZD1222 COVID-19 vaccine. The table came from immunoSEQ multiplex PCR; TCRdb's copy has only in-frame clones and leaves some out. The sample comprises about 130,000 clones, about 88% of which are singletons, and approximately 19% rests with the top ten. Sequences were derived from peripheral blood, sampled on day 0 of MenACWY control vaccination. The source of these receptors is an adult in good health.

This clone was seen a handful of times. The J gene is TRBJ1-5, the V gene TRBV12-3 or TRBV12-4, with D possibly matching TRBD1 (6 bases). V was pared by 6 bases and J by 4 bases, with 10 bases between. This CDR3 comprises 13 residues. The DNA for the CDR3 is TGTGCCAGCAGGCTTACAGGGAATCAGCCCCAGCATTTT. Translating it yields CASRLTGNQPQHF.

This chain uses TRBV2 with TRBJ2-5, with 13 bases aligning to TRBD2. With V trimmed by 8 bases and J by 9 bases, 33 bases remained unmatched. CDR3 length: 22 amino acids. The germline V gene has CDR1 SNHLY and CDR2 FYNNEI. CDR3: CASGGRGLLNPLQTSGRAPQYF. CDR3 in DNA: TGTGCCAGCGGTGGTAGGGGCCTACTAAATCCCCTACAAACTAGCGGGAGGGCCCCCCAGTACTTC.

This chain links TRBV11-2 with TRBJ2-7; TRBD2 matches at 12 bases. The V gene's germline CDR1 is SGHAT and CDR2 FQNNGV. CDR3 length equals 15 residues. Trimming at V came to 5 bases and at J to 3 bases, leaving 5 bases not matched to a gene. CDR3 coding DNA: TGTGCCAGCAGCCGGACTAGCGGGGAAGACTACGAGCAGTACTTC. As protein: CASSRTSGEDYEQYF.

The chain carries TRBV3-1 (or the pseudogene TRBV3-2) and TRBJ2-2; D is possibly TRBD2 (6 bases). The germline V gene has CDR1 LGHDT and CDR2 YNNKEL (reference sequence). The CDR3 extends over 13 amino acids. Trimming took 5 bases from V and 6 from J, leaving 10 bases between them. The CDR3 bases are TGTGCCAGCAGCAGACTAGGGTCCGGGGAGCTGTTTTTT. It translates to CASSRLGSGELFF.

The chain is built from TRBV27 and TRBJ2-7; TRBD1 or TRBD2 may be the D gene (5 bases each). V was pared by 3 bases and J by 0 bases, with 15 bases between. CDR3 size: 16 residues. The germline CDR1 and CDR2 sequences are MNHEY and SMNVEV (reference sequence). CDR3 sequence (DNA): TGTGCCAGCAGTTTCCTAAGAGGGACCAACTCCTACGAGCAGTACTTC. Translating it yields CASSFLRGTNSYEQYF.

The V call is TRBV11-3, the J call TRBJ2-7, with TRBD1 matching 8 bases. CDR3 size: 17 residues. The J segment lost 3 bases and the V segment lost 5 bases, leaving 15 bases of the junction unmatched. Germline CDR1 reads SGHNT; CDR2 reads YENEEA. CDR3 amino acids: CASSHRTGIYWVYEQYF. The CDR3 DNA follows: TGTGCCAGCAGCCACCGGACAGGGATTTATTGGGTCTACGAGCAGTACTTC.

CDR3 sequence reads: CASNSEGGLETQYF. As DNA, the CDR3 is TGTGCCAGCAACTCGGAGGGAGGGTTGGAGACCCAGTACTTC. The chain carries TRBV2 and TRBJ2-5, with 7 bases matching TRBD2. CDR3 length equals 14 residues. The J segment lost 5 bases and the V segment lost 7 bases, leaving 10 bases of the junction unmatched. Germline V CDR1 and CDR2: SNHLY, FYNNEI.

This sequence joins TRBV30 and TRBJ2-2; D is ambiguous. The CDR3 totals 12 residues. Per germline, CDR1 GTSNPN and CDR2 SVGIG (reference sequence). The V and J ends lost 1 base and 0 bases respectively, with 0 bases between them. CDR3 DNA: TGTGCCTGGAGTGCGAACACCGGGGAGCTGTTTTTT. Protein sequence: CAWSANTGELFF.

V gene TRBV19 combines with J gene TRBJ1-2, with 12 bases matching TRBD1. Trimming removed 7 bases from V and 7 bases from J; junction bases left unmatched: 10. Germline lookup yields CDR1 LNHDA and CDR2 SQIVND (reference sequence). This CDR3 is built from 15 residues. The CDR3 sequence is CASIEPGQGAFGYTF. The CDR3 coding sequence is TGTGCCAGTATCGAGCCGGGACAGGGGGCTTTTGGCTACACCTTC.

This sequence joins TRBV6-5 and TRBJ2-7; D possibly corresponds to TRBD2 (6 bases). This CDR3 is 13 amino acids long. The V end lost 5 bases, the J end lost 3 bases, and 11 bases lay between the germline ends. Germline assignment: CDR1 MNHEY and CDR2 SVGAGI. The CDR3 reads CASSRTTNYEQYF. The CDR3 nucleotides read TGTGCCAGCAGTCGGACTACCAACTACGAGCAGTACTTC.

The rearrangement joins TRBV19 to TRBJ2-3; a possible D gene is TRBD2 (6 bases). The V gene's germline CDR1 is LNHDA and CDR2 SQIVND (reference sequence). CDR3 length: 15 residues. Trimming left V 4 bases short and J 2 bases short, with 13 bases between. The CDR3 DNA follows: TGTGCCAGTAGTAGGCAGGGAGGTCCCACAGATACGCAGTATTTT. As protein: CASSRQGGPTDTQYF.

The chain joins TRBV14 to TRBJ2-5; 11 bases agree with TRBD2. The CDR3 runs 15 residues. In germline, CDR1 is SGHDN, CDR2 FVKESK. The V segment lost 4 bases and the J segment 5 bases; nucleotides outside the gene matches: 6. DNA of the CDR3: TGTGCCAGCAGCCCTCTAGCGGGAGGATTCGAGACCCAGTACTTC. Translating it yields CASSPLAGGFETQYF.

The J gene is TRBJ2-7, the V gene TRBV5-4; 9 bases are shared with TRBD1. The CDR3 spans 14 residues. With V trimmed by 4 bases and J by 3 bases, 5 bases remained unmatched. Germline loops: CDR1 SGHNT, CDR2 YYREEE (reference sequence). The chain's CDR3 is CASSPTGGLYEQYF. CDR3 nucleotide sequence: TGTGCCAGCAGCCCCACAGGGGGCCTCTACGAGCAGTACTTC.

The chain links TRBV6-5 to TRBJ2-1; possibly TRBD2 for D (6 bases). V dropped 0 bases and J dropped 4 bases, with 10 bases sitting between them. This CDR3 region has 15 residues. The germline CDR1 and CDR2 sequences are MNHEY and SVGAGI. CDR3 residues: CASSYSSGYYNEQFF. CDR3 coding DNA: TGTGCCAGCAGTTACTCAAGCGGGTATTACAATGAGCAGTTCTTC.

The chain employs TRBV28 and TRBJ2-2; D may be TRBD1 (6 bases). The CDR3 runs 19 residues. CDR1 MDHEN and CDR2 SYDVKM come from the germline V gene. V lost 7 bases to trimming and J lost 5 bases, with 29 bases between them. The CDR3 DNA is TGTGCCAGCATCACCTCTTTTTTGGGGGCCGCAAAAGGAACCGGGGAGCTGTTTTTT. This sequence encodes CASITSFLGAAKGTGELFF.

V usage is TRBV9 and J usage is TRBJ2-1; unclear D gene. The ends were cut back, 4 bases at V and 8 bases at J, with 7 bases in the middle. Germline CDR1 SGDLS, CDR2 YYNGEE. This CDR3 is 11 amino acids long. The CDR3 sequence: CASSPPHEQFF. In DNA form, the CDR3 reads TGTGCCAGCAGCCCCCCACATGAGCAGTTCTTC.